Below, one T cell receptor beta chain is given with its context. TCRdb's copy holds only in-frame clones and misses some; the assay was immunoSEQ multiplex PCR. In the table there are approximately 350,000 clones, approximately 97% of which are singletons. The source of the sample is a study of shared clonotypes between healthy human individuals. CD8 memory was a combination that joined CD45RO+ cells with CCR7-negative CD45RA+ TemRA cells. The CDR3 is 12 amino acids. The V end was cut by 3 bases, the J end by 2 bases, with 4 bases between. Looked up from germline, CDR1 is SGHAT and CDR2 is FQNNGV. Material for sequencing was memory CD8+ T cells sorted from blood. Subset specified: CD45RO+ cells pooled with CCR7-negative TemRA cells. The chain combines TRBV11-2 with TRBJ1-1; D is unclear. This clonotype originated in a man younger than 40 in good health. The CDR3 loop reads CASSFDNTEAFF. Written as DNA, the CDR3 is TGTGCCAGCAGCTTTGACAACACTGAAGCTTTCTTT.